This T cell receptor (beta chain) was obtained from a study of T cell responses to AZD1222 COVID-19 vaccine. Findings of the study overall: Nearly half of spike-specific TCRs reportedly target variant regions that are unmutated in the B.1.351 and B.1.1.7 variants. Sampling that yielded the repertoires occurred only after the peak T cell response.

Turning to this clone: The antigen is undetermined.

The CDR3 spans 14 residues. V lost 3 bases, J lost 6 bases, and 3 bases stayed unmatched. The germline V gene has CDR1 LGHDT and CDR2 YNNKEL (reference sequence). Here immunoSEQ multiplex PCR was the method, and the copy in TCRdb shows in-frame clones only, minus some. Among more than 140,000 clones, 90% to 95% were seen once, and the ten largest hold more than 0.7%. Material: peripheral blood, obtained on day 0 of MenACWY control vaccination. V is TRBV3-1 (or the pseudogene TRBV3-2) and J is TRBJ2-7; 12 nucleotides align to TRBD1. The receptor comes from an adult in good health. CDR3 protein: CASSQGTGGIEQYF. In nucleotides, the CDR3 is TGTGCCAGCAGCCAGGGGACAGGGGGCATCGAGCAGTACTTC.